Shown below are 3 T cell receptor beta chains from a single sample sequenced in a study of shared T cell receptors in the human thymus. Assay used: immunoSEQ multiplex PCR; TCRdb lists only in-frame clones, some missing. This sample has about 710,000 clones, with approximately 89% found just once. These records were also assigned to another study, of human thymus T cells.

The specimen sequenced was thymocytes. All receptors come from a boy in the first two years of life with a congenital heart defect.

This clone is a singleton in its sample. V gene TRBV2 combines with J gene TRBJ1-2; the D is unclear. This CDR3 spans 12 amino acids. V dropped 2 bases and J dropped 8 bases, with 9 bases sitting between them. CDR1 is SNHLY, CDR2 FYNNEI, per germline. The CDR3 region is CASSELGSGYTF. CDR3 sequence (DNA): TGTGCCAGCAGTGAACTGGGGAGCGGCTACACCTTC.

The chain couples TRBV4-1 to TRBJ2-1, with TRBD1 matching 10 bases. The V gene end was trimmed by 3 bases and the J gene end by 4 bases; junction bases not matched to a gene: 9. CDR1 and CDR2 from the germline V gene are MGHRA and YSYEKL. The CDR3 spans 17 residues. The CDR3 sequence: CASSHAGTGANYNEQFF. The CDR3 coding sequence is TGCGCCAGCAGCCATGCCGGGACAGGGGCGAATTACAATGAGCAGTTCTTC.

The gene calls are TRBV5-4 and TRBJ1-1; D unclear. CDR3 length equals 17 residues. The V end lost 2 bases, the J end lost 4 bases, and 21 bases lay between the germline ends. Germline-derived CDR1 and CDR2 are SGHNT and YYREEE (reference sequence). The CDR3 DNA reads as TGTGCCAGCAGCTTCGACCTAGGCTCGAGCCTGCTCACTGAAGCTTTCTTT. As protein: CASSFDLGSSLLTEAFF.